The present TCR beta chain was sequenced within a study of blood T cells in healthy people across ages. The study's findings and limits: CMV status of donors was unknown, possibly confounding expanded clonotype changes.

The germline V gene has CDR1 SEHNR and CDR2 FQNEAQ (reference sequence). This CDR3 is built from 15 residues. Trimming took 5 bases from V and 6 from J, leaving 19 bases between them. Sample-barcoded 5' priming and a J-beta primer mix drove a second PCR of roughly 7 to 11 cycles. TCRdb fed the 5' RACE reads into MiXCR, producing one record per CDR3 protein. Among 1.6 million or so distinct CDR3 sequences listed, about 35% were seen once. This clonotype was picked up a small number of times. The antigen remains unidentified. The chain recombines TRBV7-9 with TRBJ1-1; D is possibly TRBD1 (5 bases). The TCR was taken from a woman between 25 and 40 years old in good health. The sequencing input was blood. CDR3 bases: TGTGCCAGCAGCCCCAAGCCAGGGTCGAGGTCTGAAGCTTTCTTT. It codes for CASSPKPGSRSEAFF.